In this sample, the clone carrying this T cell receptor beta chain turned up a few times. No antigen is known for it. The source of the sample is a study of beta chain features in type 1 diabetes. Study overall: Sorted cell examination encompassed approximately 110 million cells across all samples.

The CDR3 runs to 18 residues. Germline CDR1 is SGHAT and CDR2 is FQNNGV. V was pared by 5 bases and J by 5 bases, with 15 bases of the junction left unmatched. Expressed TCRB transcripts were sequenced because the isolated RNA had all been reverse transcribed beforehand. Profiling relied on immunoSEQ multiplex PCR, and the TCRdb table lists in-frame clones only, not all of them. Here the sample spans 130,000 or so clones, about 9.1% being singletons. Study-wide results and caveats: All four CD4+ subsets from Type 1 diabetes patients carried moderately but significantly shorter TCRB CDR3s. Whether HLA type influences TCRB rearrangement remained unresolved here. VDJ junctions from patients with type 1 diabetes contained fewer insertions and more deletions.

The chain joins TRBV11-2 to TRBJ1-1, with 12 bases identical to TRBD1. The specimen was central memory CD4+ T cells from blood. This clonotype was sampled from a middle-aged woman in good health. The CDR3 DNA reads TGTGCCAGCAGCCTCCGACCGGGACAGGGGGCGTCGGGGACTGAAGCTTTCTTT. It codes for CASSLRPGQGASGTEAFF. Filled out from reference TRBV11-2 and TRBJ1-1, the complete variable domain reads EAGVAQSPRYKIIEKRQSVAFWCNPISGHATLYWYQQILGQGPKLLIQFQNNGVVDDSQLPKDRFSAERLKGVDSTLKIQPAKLEDSAVYLCASSLRPGQGASGTEAFFGQGTRLTVV.